One and the same sample provided the 29 T cell receptor beta chains below, sequenced in a study of T cell responses to AZD1222 COVID-19 vaccine. TCRdb's copy holds only in-frame clones and misses some; the assay was immunoSEQ multiplex PCR. The sample holds 180,000 or so clones, about 92% seen once. The starting material was peripheral blood, obtained on day 0 of AZD1222 vaccination. These receptors were collected from an adult in good health.

This chain connects TRBV4-1 to TRBJ1-2; D is unresolved. V dropped 1 base and J dropped 14 bases, with 20 bases sitting between them. CDR1 and CDR2 from the germline V gene are MGHRA and YSYEKL. The CDR3 is 14 amino acids. CDR3 DNA: TGCGCCAGCAGCCAAGTAACCGGGTCCGAACAACCTACCTTC. Translating gives CASSQVTGSEQPTF.

The gene calls are TRBV7-9 and TRBJ2-2; 8 bases match TRBD2. The CDR3 has 15 residues. V dropped 11 bases and J dropped 7; count of bases not matched to a gene: 15. Germline V lookup: CDR1 SEHNR, CDR2 FQNEAQ (reference sequence). The chain's CDR3 is CAAGFSGGPIGELFF. The CDR3 DNA reads as TGTGCCGCGGGATTTTCGGGAGGGCCTATCGGGGAGCTGTTTTTT.

The V and J genes are TRBV10-2 and TRBJ2-1, with 8 bases matching TRBD2. The V and J ends lost 6 bases and 3 bases, in that order; junction bases with no gene match: 4. This CDR3 is 14 amino acids long. From germline, CDR1 is WSHSY and CDR2 SAAADI. CDR3 sequence (DNA): TGCGCCAGCAGAGCGGGAGAAGGCTACAATGAGCAGTTCTTC. Its protein is CASRAGEGYNEQFF.

The rearrangement joins TRBV29-1 to TRBJ1-1, with 7 bases that match TRBD1. Trimming removed 5 bases from V and 3 bases from J; junction bases left unmatched: 12. The CDR3 runs to 15 residues. The germline CDR1 and CDR2 sequences are SQVTM and ANQGSEA. CDR3 in DNA: TGCAGCGTTCTCGCCCCGGACAGGAGGGACACTGAAGCTTTCTTT. Amino acids: CSVLAPDRRDTEAFF.

V and J are TRBV5-1 and TRBJ2-1, with D tentatively TRBD2 (6 bases). The CDR3 extends over 12 amino acids. The V end lost 0 bases, the J end lost 9 bases, and 7 bases lay between the germline ends. Germline CDR1 and CDR2: SGHRS and YFSETQ. The CDR3 is CASSLEGGEQFF. CDR3 sequence (DNA): TGCGCCAGCAGCTTGGAGGGAGGTGAGCAGTTCTTC.

V is TRBV9 and J is TRBJ2-7, with D possibly TRBD1 on 5 matching bases. Between the trimmed V and J ends, which lost 0 bases and 2 bases, there was a span of 12 bases. This CDR3 has 15 residues. Germline V CDR1 and CDR2: SGDLS, YYNGEE. The CDR3 is CASSVGFGATYEQYF. In DNA form, the CDR3 reads TGTGCCAGCAGCGTAGGATTTGGGGCCACCTACGAGCAGTACTTC.

The count of this clone is one. The rearrangement joins TRBV12-3 or TRBV12-4 to TRBJ2-1; D unresolved. The CDR3 has 12 amino acids. V lost 4 bases to trimming and J lost 8 bases, with 9 bases between them. The chain's CDR3 is CASSSRGDEQFF. The CDR3 DNA is TGTGCCAGCAGTTCCCGCGGTGATGAGCAGTTCTTC.

This chain uses TRBV7-9 with TRBJ2-5; TRBD1 matches 8 bases. V trimming: 5 bases; J trimming: 3 bases; junction bases outside the gene matches: 8. CDR1 SEHNR and CDR2 FQNEAQ come from the germline V gene (reference sequence). The CDR3 length is 15 residues. The DNA of the CDR3 is TGTGCCAGCAGCCCCGACAGGGGCGGTAAAGAGACCCAGTACTTC. Translating gives CASSPDRGGKETQYF.

The chain recombines TRBV10-1 with TRBJ1-1; D may be TRBD1 (5 bases). Trimming left V 0 bases short and J 4 bases short, with 9 bases between. Looked up from germline, CDR1 is WNHNN and CDR2 is SYGVQD (reference sequence). The CDR3 extends over 14 amino acids. The CDR3 DNA is TGCGCCAGCAGTGAGTCGGGGGGGATCACTGAAGCTTTCTTT. This codes for CASSESGGITEAFF.

The chain joins TRBV10-1 to TRBJ2-3; D perhaps matches TRBD2 (5 bases). The germline V and J ends were trimmed by 3 bases and 3 bases, with 22 bases remaining between them. This CDR3 has 18 residues. Germline-derived CDR1 and CDR2 are WNHNN and SYGVQD (reference sequence). CDR3 sequence (DNA): TGCGCCAGCAGTGACTCCAGTACCAGTGGGAGTGTTACAGATACGCAGTATTTT. This translates into CASSDSSTSGSVTDTQYF.

This clone appeared a single time. V usage is TRBV6-5 and J usage is TRBJ1-4; TRBD1 agrees at 9 bases. The CDR3 spans 14 residues. V lost 8 bases and J lost 5; bases outside the gene matches: 6. CDR1 and CDR2 from the germline V gene are MNHEY and SVGAGI. CDR3 coding DNA: TGTGCCAGCCCCGGGGACAGGGAGAATGAAAAACTGTTTTTT. This encodes CASPGDRENEKLFF.

The gene calls are TRBV7-9 and TRBJ1-1, with 7 bases matching TRBD1. This CDR3 contains 12 residues. Germline CDR1 is SEHNR and CDR2 is FQNEAQ (reference sequence). The J segment lost 8 bases and the V segment lost 5 bases, leaving 5 bases of the junction unmatched. In nucleotides, the CDR3 is TGTGCCAGCAGCCCGGGACAGTACGAAGCTTTCTTT. It yields the protein CASSPGQYEAFF.

V is TRBV5-4 and J is TRBJ2-7; TRBD1 agrees at 9 bases. The V segment lost 0 bases and the J segment 7 bases; nucleotides outside the gene matches: 2. CDR3 length: 13 residues. Germline CDR1 reads SGHNT; CDR2 reads YYREEE (reference sequence). The CDR3 coding sequence is TGTGCCAGCAGCTTGGGGGGGACAGGGGAGCAGTACTTC. Translation gives CASSLGGTGEQYF. Filled out from reference TRBV5-4 and TRBJ2-7, the complete variable domain reads ETGVTQSPTHLIKTRGQQVTLRCSSQSGHNTVSWYQQALGQGPQFIFQYYREEENGRGNFPPRFSGLQFPNYSSELNVNALELDDSALYLCASSLGGTGEQYFGPGTRLTVT.

CDR3: CASSPGPIYGYTF. CDR3 bases: TGTGCCAGCAGCCCCGGACCGATCTATGGCTACACCTTC. V is TRBV11-2 and J is TRBJ1-2; D is unresolved. CDR1 is SGHAT and CDR2 is FQNNGV in the germline V gene. With 5 bases removed from V and 4 bases from J, the gap between germline ends came to 11 bases. This CDR3 has 13 amino acids.

V usage is TRBV11-2 and J usage is TRBJ1-5, with D unclear. The ends were cut back, 0 bases at V and 2 bases at J, with 11 bases in the middle. The germline V gene encodes CDR1 SGHAT and CDR2 FQNNGV. The CDR3 length is 16 residues. CDR3 amino acids: CASSLEPALGNQPQHF. The CDR3, as DNA: TGTGCCAGCAGCTTAGAACCTGCGCTGGGCAATCAGCCCCAGCATTTT.

A single count supports this clone. V and J are TRBV19 and TRBJ2-5, with 7 bases matching TRBD1. The V segment lost 8 bases and the J segment 4 bases; nucleotides outside the gene matches: 10. Germline assignment: CDR1 LNHDA and CDR2 SQIVND (reference sequence). The CDR3 sequence is 14 residues long. CDR3 sequence (DNA): TGTGCCAGTCGGCCCCAGGGGGTGGGAGAGACCCAGTACTTC. Protein sequence: CASRPQGVGETQYF. Using reference TRBV19 and TRBJ2-5 for the parts outside the CDR3, the full variable domain is DGGITQSPKYLFRKEGQNVTLSCEQNLNHDAMYWYRQDPGQGLRLIYYSQIVNDFQKGDIAEGYSVSREKKESFPLTVTSAQKNPTAFYLCASRPQGVGETQYFGPGTRLLVL.

J is TRBJ2-7 and V is TRBV19; D ambiguous. V was clipped by 4 bases and J by 1 base, with 8 bases between them. The CDR3 sequence is 13 residues long. From germline, CDR1 is LNHDA and CDR2 SQIVND (reference sequence). The CDR3 DNA is TGTGCCAGTAGTACAGCCTTTTCCTACGAGCAGTACTTC. Its protein is CASSTAFSYEQYF.

The V gene is TRBV19, the J gene TRBJ1-5; D uncertain. The V and J ends lost 3 bases and 1 base respectively, with 7 bases between them. This CDR3 region has 14 residues. Germline V gene sequence: CDR1 LNHDA, CDR2 SQIVND (reference sequence). This CDR3 reads CASSMSRSNQPQHF. The CDR3 DNA reads as TGTGCCAGTAGTATGAGCAGAAGCAATCAGCCCCAGCATTTT.

The chain uses TRBV18 and TRBJ2-1; D possibly corresponds to TRBD2 (7 bases). The CDR3 has 18 amino acids. Trimming shortened V by 6 bases and J by 0 bases, and 21 bases separated the two germline ends. Germline V lookup: CDR1 KGHSH, CDR2 LQKENI. The CDR3 coding sequence is TGTGCCAGCTCCTCCTCCGGGGGGCTGATTGACTCCTACAATGAGCAGTTCTTC. Its translation is CASSSSGGLIDSYNEQFF.

This rearrangement joins TRBV20-1 to TRBJ1-1; D not certain. This CDR3 spans 11 amino acids. Trimming pared 3 bases from V and 4 bases from J, leaving 6 bases between. Germline lookup yields CDR1 DFQATT and CDR2 SNEGSKA (reference sequence). The CDR3 region has the DNA TGCAGTGCTAGTGGGATCACTGAAGCTTTCTTT. This encodes CSASGITEAFF.

The chain has TRBV11-2 and TRBJ1-2; D might be TRBD1 (6 bases). This CDR3 comprises 13 residues. V lost 1 base to trimming and J lost 8 bases, with 11 bases between them. Germline V lookup: CDR1 SGHAT, CDR2 FQNNGV. The CDR3 loop reads CASSLAGAGGYTF. The CDR3 nucleotides read TGTGCCAGCAGCTTAGCAGGGGCCGGAGGCTACACCTTC.

This chain's CDR3 is CASSEQGPLNEQFF. The CDR3 nucleotides read TGTGCCAGCAGTGAACAGGGCCCATTGAATGAGCAGTTCTTC. The V and J genes are TRBV25-1 and TRBJ2-1; TRBD1 is a possible D gene (5 bases). The CDR3 is 14 amino acids. Trimming left V 2 bases short and J 7 bases short, with 12 bases between. Germline lookup yields CDR1 MGHDK and CDR2 SYGVNS.

This clone was seen just once. CDR3 sequence reads: CASSLAQNTGELFF. For the CDR3, the DNA is TGCGCCAGCAGCTTGGCCCAGAACACCGGGGAGCTGTTTTTT. The gene calls are TRBV5-1 and TRBJ2-2; D unclear. Trimming left V 0 bases short and J 1 base short, with 4 bases between. Germline V gives CDR1 SGHRS, CDR2 YFSETQ. The CDR3 runs to 14 residues.

The rearrangement joins TRBV12-3 or TRBV12-4 to TRBJ2-3; 9 bases are a match to TRBD1. Losses at the gene ends were 8 bases for V and 4 bases for J; bases not matched to a gene: 4. This CDR3 comprises 13 residues. CDR3 in DNA: TGTGCCAGCCGGGACAGGGTTTCAGATACGCAGTATTTT. Translation gives CASRDRVSDTQYF.

DNA for the CDR3: TGTGCCAGCAGTCCGATTAGTGGCAATCAGCCCCAGCATTTT. Translation: CASSPISGNQPQHF. The chain has TRBV6-2 or TRBV6-3 and TRBJ1-5; D is undetermined. Trimming stripped 5 bases from V and 2 bases from J, with 10 bases between. Germline lookup yields CDR1 MNHEY and CDR2 SVGEGT. The CDR3 runs to 14 residues.

The chain carries TRBV19 and TRBJ2-7; the match to TRBD1 covers 10 bases. The CDR3 extends over 16 amino acids. Trimming took 6 bases from V and 6 from J; bases not matched to a gene: 14. CDR1 is LNHDA, CDR2 SQIVND, per germline (reference sequence). In DNA form, the CDR3 reads TGTGCCAGTAGCCAACCTCCGGGACAGGGGATTAGCGAGCAGTACTTC. Translation gives CASSQPPGQGISEQYF.

The V gene is TRBV6-1, the J gene TRBJ1-2; D is possibly TRBD1 (6 bases). The germline gives CDR1 MNHNS, CDR2 SASEGT. The V end was cut by 2 bases, the J end by 4 bases, with 14 bases between. This CDR3 contains 15 residues. The CDR3 region is CASSEFRGGSYGYTF. In DNA, the CDR3 is TGTGCCAGCAGTGAATTTAGAGGGGGAAGCTATGGCTACACCTTC.

The V and J genes are TRBV5-6 and TRBJ2-2, with TRBD1 identical over 7 bases. This CDR3 is built from 14 residues. The J segment lost 4 bases and the V segment lost 3 bases, leaving 3 bases of the junction unmatched. Germline V lookup: CDR1 SGHDT, CDR2 YYEEEE. The CDR3 DNA reads TGTGCCAGCAGCTGGGGACAGAGCACCGGGGAGCTGTTTTTT. It is translated as CASSWGQSTGELFF.

The chain carries TRBV11-2 and TRBJ1-1, with D uncertain. The CDR3 sequence is 12 residues long. The germline CDR1 and CDR2 sequences are SGHAT and FQNNGV. V lost 5 bases and J lost 5, with 9 bases in between. CDR3 residues: CASSPPRTEAFF. The CDR3 DNA follows: TGTGCCAGCAGCCCTCCTAGGACTGAAGCTTTCTTT.